The 7 T cell receptor beta chains below were found in one sample sequenced in a study of vaccination and CD4 T cells after COVID-19. Treatment of the sample: roughly ten-day PBMC culture with coronavirus spike peptide pools or control peptides (ViraFEST assay). With the Oncomine TCR Beta short-read assay, DNA from cultured CD4+ T cells was sequenced. TCRdb redid the calling of the PCR reads with MiXCR, one entry per CDR3 protein. The data contain more than 20,000 distinct CDR3 sequences, roughly half of them seen just once; the ten biggest clones take up about 8.4%. Their antigens remain unidentified. The material sequenced was CD4+ T cells from blood, cultured in vitro. All receptors come from a human donor who had recovered from COVID-19.

The genes are TRBV15 and TRBJ1-1, with D tentatively TRBD1 (5 bases). Germline lookup yields CDR1 LNHNV and CDR2 YYDKDF (reference sequence). This CDR3 spans 15 amino acids. V lost 3 bases, J lost 0 bases, and 11 bases lay in between. CDR3 in DNA: TGTGCCACCAGCAGGCCGGGACTTGTGAACACTGAAGCTTTCTTT. This translates into CATSRPGLVNTEAFF. Complete variable domain (other parts from reference TRBV15 and TRBJ1-1): DAMVIQNPRYQVTQFGKPVTLSCSQTLNHNVMYWYQQKSSQAPKLLFHYYDKDFNNEADTPDNFQSRRPNTSFCFLDIRSPGLGDTAMYLCATSRPGLVNTEAFFGQGTRLTVV.

This clonotype occurred once. V usage is TRBV6-1 and J usage is TRBJ1-5, with D perhaps matching TRBD1 (5 bases). In germline, CDR1 is MNHNS, CDR2 SASEGT. V lost 3 bases, J lost 0 bases, and 18 bases lay in between. The CDR3 extends over 18 amino acids. The CDR3: CASSDTGTRISSNQPQHF. The CDR3 bases are TGTGCCAGCAGTGATACAGGCACTAGGATCTCTAGCAATCAGCCCCAGCATTTT.

This chain uses TRBV7-3 with TRBJ2-5; TRBD1 is a possible D gene (6 bases). The CDR3 sequence is 13 residues long. Germline-derived CDR1 and CDR2 are SGHTA and FQGTGA. V was cut by 8 bases and J by 4 bases, with 14 bases left in between. The CDR3 region has the DNA TGTGCCAGCGGGACATATGGGTCAGAGACCCAGTACTTC. It encodes CASGTYGSETQYF.

The chain recombines TRBV12-3 or TRBV12-4 with TRBJ2-1; D assignment may be TRBD1 or TRBD2 (5 bases each). Trimming shortened V by 6 bases and J by 10 bases, and 22 bases separated the two germline ends. The CDR3 totals 15 residues. This CDR3 reads CASRKPGPLVGEQFF. CDR3 nucleotides: TGTGCCAGCAGGAAGCCGGGACCGTTAGTTGGGGAGCAGTTCTTC.

There are a few counts of this clonotype. The chain has TRBV27 and TRBJ1-2; D gene uncertain. The CDR3 contains 13 residues. Between the trimmed V and J ends, which lost 2 bases and 2 bases, there was a span of 6 bases. Germline V gives CDR1 MNHEY, CDR2 SMNVEV (reference sequence). CDR3 amino acids: CASSLEGNYGYTF. The CDR3, as DNA: TGTGCCAGCAGTTTAGAAGGAAACTATGGCTACACCTTC.

The rearrangement joins TRBV6-1 to TRBJ1-1, with D perhaps matching TRBD1 (5 bases). This CDR3 has 15 amino acids. V lost 8 bases to trimming and J lost 4 bases, with 20 bases between them. Germline-derived CDR1 and CDR2 are MNHNS and SASEGT. The DNA for the CDR3 is TGTGCCAGCTCTCCTACGACGTCTAGGGGCACTGAAGCTTTCTTT. This sequence encodes CASSPTTSRGTEAFF.

The chain employs TRBV5-4 and TRBJ2-7; no reliable D call. V was pared by 0 bases and J by 5 bases, with 6 bases between. Germline V gives CDR1 SGHNT, CDR2 YYREEE (reference sequence). There are 12 residues in the CDR3. In DNA, the CDR3 is TGTGCCAGCAGCTTGGCCGGGCACGAGCAGTACTTC. This codes for CASSLAGHEQYF. Full variable domain (missing parts from reference TRBV5-4 and TRBJ2-7): ETGVTQSPTHLIKTRGQQVTLRCSSQSGHNTVSWYQQALGQGPQFIFQYYREEENGRGNFPPRFSGLQFPNYSSELNVNALELDDSALYLCASSLAGHEQYFGPGTRLTVT.